The rows below give T cell receptor beta chains drawn from one sample of a study of somatic mutations in cytotoxic T cells in rheumatoid arthritis. This table comes from immunoSEQ multiplex PCR, and its TCRdb copy is limited to in-frame clones, with some not included. The table includes some 9,900 clones, roughly 80% detected once. The specimen was CD8+ T cells sorted from blood. These TCRs come from an adult with rheumatoid arthritis. CDR3s include the opening cysteine and the closing phenylalanine or tryptophan. A D gene is named only where the DNA matches it firmly. Clone size, where shown, is once, few, many, or a class for clones that have expanded.

J gene,D gene,clone size,V gene,CDR3 protein,CDR3 DNA
TRBJ1-1,-,-,TRBV19,CASSIPQKAFF,TGTGCCAGTAGTATTCCACAGAAAGCTTTCTTT
TRBJ1-1,-,-,TRBV11-2,CASSLRYDFPEAFF,TGTGCCAGCAGCCTCAGATACGATTTTCCTGAAGCTTTCTTT
TRBJ1-1,-,once,TRBV7-8,CASSLELVFGMNTEAFF,TGTGCCAGCAGCTTAGAACTGGTTTTTGGAATGAACACTGAAGCTTTCTTT
TRBJ1-1,-,few,TRBV7-9,CASSRTGPNTEAFF,TGTGCCAGCAGCCGCACCGGGCCTAACACTGAAGCTTTCTTT
TRBJ2-7,TRBD1,-,TRBV19,CATRKTGHHEQYF,TGTGCCACCAGAAAGACAGGGCACCACGAGCAGTACTTC
TRBJ2-5,-,-,TRBV5-6,CASSPEAEETQYF,TGTGCCAGCAGCCCGGAGGCAGAAGAGACCCAGTACTTC
TRBJ1-5,-,-,TRBV15,CATSRAGYSNQPQHF,TGTGCCACCAGCAGAGCAGGTTATAGCAATCAGCCCCAGCATTTT
TRBJ1-2,-,-,TRBV29-1,CSVEDQNRGGYGYTF,TGCAGCGTTGAAGACCAGAATAGGGGCGGCTATGGCTACACCTTC
TRBJ1-4,-,-,TRBV6-5,CASSYGQYNEKLFF,TGTGCCAGCAGTTACGGGCAGTATAATGAAAAACTGTTTTTT
TRBJ2-5,-,-,TRBV7-9,CASSSSYQETQYF,TGTGCCAGCAGCTCGTCCTACCAAGAGACCCAGTACTTC
TRBJ2-1,-,-,TRBV5-6,CASSLGRGWEQFF,TGTGCCAGCAGCTTGGGCAGGGGATGGGAGCAGTTCTTC
TRBJ2-5,-,-,TRBV4-1,CASSQDDHQETQYF,TGCGCCAGCAGCCAAGATGACCACCAAGAGACCCAGTACTTC
TRBJ2-7,-,few,TRBV21-1,CASSRLAGNYEQYF,TGTGCCAGCAGTAGACTAGCGGGGAACTACGAGCAGTACTTC
TRBJ1-5,-,-,TRBV15,CATSTQWGGNQPQHF,TGTGCCACCAGCACCCAATGGGGGGGCAATCAGCCCCAGCATTTT
TRBJ1-1,TRBD1,-,TRBV7-3,CASSLGTGPLTEAFF,TGTGCCAGCAGCTTAGGGACAGGACCGCTCACTGAAGCTTTCTTT
TRBJ2-3,-,-,TRBV15,CATSRDGFLTDTQYF,TGTGCCACCAGCAGAGATGGTTTCCTCACAGATACGCAGTATTTT
TRBJ2-2,TRBD1,-,TRBV12-5,CASGFLRDRGPGELFF,TGTGCTAGTGGTTTCCTCCGGGACAGGGGTCCCGGGGAGCTGTTTTTT
TRBJ2-2,-,-,TRBV12-5,CASGYYTGELFF,TGTGCTAGTGGTTACTACACCGGGGAGCTGTTTTTT
TRBJ1-2,-,-,TRBV19,CASSIGGAPGYTF,TGTGCCAGTAGTATAGGCGGGGCGCCTGGCTACACCTTC
TRBJ2-1,-,-,TRBV27,CASSPEPGRNNEQFF,TGTGCCAGCAGTCCCGAGCCGGGACGCAACAATGAGCAGTTCTTC
TRBJ1-3,-,-,TRBV6-6,CASSYLGHLSGNTIYF,TGTGCCAGCAGTTACCTCGGGCACCTCTCTGGAAACACCATATATTTT
TRBJ2-7,TRBD1,-,TRBV13,CASSLGTAAYEQYF,TGTGCCAGCAGCTTGGGGACAGCAGCCTACGAGCAGTACTTC